This TCR beta chain originates from a study of T cell responses to AZD1222 COVID-19 vaccine. Germline loops: CDR1 KGHDR, CDR2 SFDVKD. Trimming removed 4 bases from V and 5 bases from J; junction bases left unmatched: 14. This CDR3 is 17 amino acids long. For this clone: As yet, its antigen is unknown.

Regarding the study as a whole: Only after the peak T cell response were repertoires sampled.

The method was immunoSEQ multiplex PCR; TCRdb's version includes in-frame clones alone and lacks a portion of them. The sample holds 150,000 to 160,000 clones, around 87% seen once. The chain has TRBV24-1 and TRBJ2-3; 7 nucleotides match TRBD2. The starting material was peripheral blood, obtained 28 days after the second AZD1222 dose. The TCR originated in an adult who received the AZD1222 COVID-19 vaccine. In nucleotides, the CDR3 is TGTGCCACCAGTGACTCCATCGATGCGGGAGCAATAGATACGCAGTATTTT. It is translated as CATSDSIDAGAIDTQYF.